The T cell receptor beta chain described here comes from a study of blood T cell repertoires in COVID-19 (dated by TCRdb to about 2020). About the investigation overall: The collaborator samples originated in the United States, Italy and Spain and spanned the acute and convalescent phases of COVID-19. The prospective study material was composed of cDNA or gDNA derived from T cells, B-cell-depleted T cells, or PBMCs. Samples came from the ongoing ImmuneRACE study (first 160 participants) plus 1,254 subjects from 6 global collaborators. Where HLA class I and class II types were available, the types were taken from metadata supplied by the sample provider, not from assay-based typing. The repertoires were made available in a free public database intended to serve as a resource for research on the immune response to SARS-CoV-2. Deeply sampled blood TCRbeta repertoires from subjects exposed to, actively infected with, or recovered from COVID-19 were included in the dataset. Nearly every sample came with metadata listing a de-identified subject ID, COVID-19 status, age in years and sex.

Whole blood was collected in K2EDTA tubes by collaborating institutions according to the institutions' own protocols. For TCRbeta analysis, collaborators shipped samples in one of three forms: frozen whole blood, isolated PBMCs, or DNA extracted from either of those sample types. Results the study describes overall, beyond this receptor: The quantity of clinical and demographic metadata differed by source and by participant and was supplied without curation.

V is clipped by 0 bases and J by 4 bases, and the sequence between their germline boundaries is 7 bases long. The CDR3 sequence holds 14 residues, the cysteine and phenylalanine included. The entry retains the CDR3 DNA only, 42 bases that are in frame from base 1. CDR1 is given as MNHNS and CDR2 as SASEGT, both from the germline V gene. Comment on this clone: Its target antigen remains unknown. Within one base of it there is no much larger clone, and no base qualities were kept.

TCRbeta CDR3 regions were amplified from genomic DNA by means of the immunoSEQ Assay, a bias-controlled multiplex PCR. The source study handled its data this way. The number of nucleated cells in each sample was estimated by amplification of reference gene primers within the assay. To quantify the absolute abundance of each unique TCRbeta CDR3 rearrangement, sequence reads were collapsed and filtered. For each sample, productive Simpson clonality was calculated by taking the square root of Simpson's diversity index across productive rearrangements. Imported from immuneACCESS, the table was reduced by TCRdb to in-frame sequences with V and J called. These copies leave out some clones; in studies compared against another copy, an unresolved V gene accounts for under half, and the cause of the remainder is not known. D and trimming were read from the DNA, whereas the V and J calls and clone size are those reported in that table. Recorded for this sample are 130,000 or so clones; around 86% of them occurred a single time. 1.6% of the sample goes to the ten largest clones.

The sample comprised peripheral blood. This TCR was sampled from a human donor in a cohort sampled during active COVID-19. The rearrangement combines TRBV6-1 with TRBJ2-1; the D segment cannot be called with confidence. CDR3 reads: CASSEARGYNEQFF. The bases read TGTGCCAGCAGTGAAGCGCGAGGTTACAATGAGCAGTTCTTC.